Listed here are 16 T cell receptor beta chains from one sample, sequenced in a study of T cells expressing NK-cell markers. Reprocessing the 5' RACE reads, TCRdb reports a single entry for every CDR3 protein and omits DNA. This sample carries about 370,000 distinct CDR3 sequences, with roughly 10% going to the ten biggest clones. Sequenced material: blood T cells: a sorted CD56 or NKG2C T cell subset, CD4+ or CD8+ T cells, or bulk PBMC T cells (not recorded which). The receptor set was obtained from a woman aged 45-60 years in good health.

This chain uses TRBV10-2 with TRBJ2-3. Germline V CDR1 and CDR2: WSHSY, SAAADI. This CDR3 spans 14 amino acids. The CDR3 spells CASSEPDSTDTQYF.

The V and J genes are TRBV7-6 and TRBJ1-2. The germline V gene encodes CDR1 SGHVS and CDR2 FNYEAQ. The CDR3 covers 13 residues. The CDR3 is CASSLGQYYGYTF.

The V and J genes are TRBV12-3 or TRBV12-4 and TRBJ2-3. The length of the CDR3 is 14 residues. CDR3 amino acids: CASSSSAGADTQYF.

The chain has TRBV9 and TRBJ1-2; TCRdb lists TRBD1, though no DNA is available to test this call. Germline CDR1 and CDR2: SGDLS and YYNGEE. The CDR3 length is 15 residues. CDR3: CASSGDRAIFYGYTF.

The rearrangement uses TRBV3-1 and TRBJ1-2. The CDR3 has 13 amino acids. The V gene's germline CDR1 is LGHDT and CDR2 YNNKEL (reference sequence). The CDR3 here is CASSQGLNYGYTF.

The rearrangement uses TRBV14 and TRBJ2-5; the D call of TRBD1 rests on TCRdb alone, since no DNA is present to check it. The CDR3 is 17 amino acids. Germline V gene lookup returns CDR1 SGHDN and CDR2 FVKESK. The CDR3 loop reads CASSQDQRGGGRETQYF.

The chain carries TRBV3-1 and TRBJ1-1. CDR1 and CDR2 (germline): LGHDT, YNNKEL (reference sequence). This CDR3 is built from 16 residues. Here the CDR3 reads CASSQVGNSLNTEAFF. The entire variable domain, with the rest obtained from reference TRBV3-1 and TRBJ1-1, is as follows: DTAVSQTPKYLVTQMGNDKSIKCEQNLGHDTMYWYKQDSKKFLKIMFSYNNKELIINETVPNRFSPKSPDKAHLNLHINSLELGDSAVYFCASSQVGNSLNTEAFFGQGTRLTVV.

The J gene is TRBJ2-7, the V gene TRBV11-3; with no DNA, the TCRdb D assignment of TRBD2 cannot be verified. The CDR3 covers 15 residues. CDR1 SGHNT and CDR2 YENEEA come from the germline V gene. The CDR3 sequence is CASSDIAGVDYEQYF.

V usage is TRBV3-1 and J usage is TRBJ2-1; the D call of TRBD2 rests on TCRdb alone, since no DNA is present to check it. The CDR3 totals 15 residues. From germline, CDR1 is LGHDT and CDR2 YNNKEL (reference sequence). The CDR3 here is CASSLDPAGGNEQFF.

This chain connects TRBV5-1 to TRBJ2-2. Germline CDR1 is SGHRS and CDR2 is YFSETQ. The CDR3 loop spans 13 amino acids. The CDR3 region is CASSLGSAGELFF. Combining the CDR3 with reference TRBV5-1 and TRBJ2-2 gives the whole variable domain KAGVTQTPRYLIKTRGQQVTLSCSPISGHRSVSWYQQTPGQGLQFLFEYFSETQRNKGNFPGRFSGRQFSNSRSEMNVSTLELGDSALYLCASSLGSAGELFFGEGSRLTVL.

The V and J genes are TRBV4-1 and TRBJ1-3. The CDR3 sequence is 16 residues long. Germline V gene data show CDR1 as MGHRA and CDR2 as YSYEKL. CDR3 sequence: CASSKLGPAAGNTIYF.

The chain has TRBV5-8 and TRBJ2-3; checking the TCRdb D call of TRBD1 is not possible without DNA. Germline V gene lookup returns CDR1 SGHTS and CDR2 YDEGEE. This CDR3 is built from 13 residues. Here the CDR3 reads CASSPDSFYTQYF.

J is TRBJ2-7 and V is TRBV11-2; the TRBD2 assignment by TCRdb is unverifiable without DNA. The CDR3 spans 15 residues. Germline CDR1 and CDR2: SGHAT and FQNNGV. The CDR3 protein is CASSFNRDYSYEQYF.

The gene calls are TRBV6-8 and TRBJ2-2; lacking DNA, the TRBD1 call made by TCRdb goes unchecked. Germline assignment: CDR1 MNHGY and CDR2 SAAAGT. The CDR3 contains 12 residues. The CDR3 loop reads CASQGEDGELFF.

This rearrangement joins TRBV20-1 to TRBJ2-5; lacking DNA, the TRBD2 call made by TCRdb goes unchecked. CDR3 size: 14 residues. Germline-derived CDR1 and CDR2 are DFQATT and SNEGSKA (reference sequence). CDR3: CSATPSGRKETQYF.

The rearrangement joins TRBV5-1 to TRBJ2-1; the D call of TRBD2 rests on TCRdb alone, since no DNA is present to check it. Germline CDR1 is SGHRS and CDR2 is YFSETQ. CDR3 length: 17 residues. CDR3 residues: CASSLAKTSGIYNEQFF.